The 28 T cell receptor beta chains presented below share a single source sample, sequenced in a study of blood T cell repertoires in COVID-19. Sequencing used immunoSEQ multiplex PCR; TCRdb keeps in-frame clones, though not all of them. The sample has a few hundred thousand clones; about four fifths are singletons. The sequenced material came from PBMCs or T cells enriched from blood (not recorded which). These receptors were collected from a woman aged 45-60 years who had recovered from COVID-19.

The chain combines TRBV4-2 with TRBJ1-1; D perhaps matches TRBD1 (6 bases). This CDR3 has 15 amino acids. Germline CDR1 is LGHNA and CDR2 is YNFKEQ. V lost 0 bases to trimming and J lost 1 base, with 9 bases between them. CDR3 sequence reads: CASSQEQGTNTEAFF. In DNA, the CDR3 is TGTGCCAGCAGCCAAGAACAGGGCACGAACACTGAAGCTTTCTTT.

This rearrangement joins TRBV7-3 to TRBJ2-4; the match to TRBD1 covers 9 bases. With 5 bases clipped from V and 6 bases from J, the junction kept 5 bases outside the gene matches. This CDR3 is built from 14 residues. CDR1 SGHTA and CDR2 FQGTGA come from the germline V gene. In DNA form, the CDR3 reads TGTGCCAGCAGCGGCGGGACAGGGATAAACATTCAGTACTTC. Protein: CASSGGTGINIQYF.

The V call is TRBV27, the J call TRBJ1-6; D is unresolved. Germline lookup yields CDR1 MNHEY and CDR2 SMNVEV (reference sequence). V dropped 6 bases and J dropped 10 bases, with 13 bases sitting between them. This CDR3 is built from 13 residues. CDR3 loop: CASSPGYGSPLHF. The CDR3 nucleotides are TGTGCCAGCAGCCCGGGGTATGGATCACCCCTCCACTTT.

The V and J genes are TRBV7-2 and TRBJ2-3; 12 bases map to TRBD2. In germline, CDR1 is SGHTA, CDR2 FQGNSA. Unmatched junction bases numbered 11, after V lost 6 bases and J lost 10 bases. The CDR3 is 15 amino acids. The CDR3 coding sequence is TGTGCCAGCAGTTCGGGACTAGCGGGCCCTGTTTCGCAGTATTTT. This sequence encodes CASSSGLAGPVSQYF.

This clone is a singleton in its sample. This sequence joins TRBV9 and TRBJ1-1; D not resolved. The V end lost 1 base, the J end lost 2 bases, and 6 bases lay between the germline ends. Germline V gives CDR1 SGDLS, CDR2 YYNGEE. The length of the CDR3 is 13 residues. CDR3 nucleotides: TGTGCCAGCAGCGTACTGTTAAACACTGAAGCTTTCTTT. The encoded protein is CASSVLLNTEAFF. Using reference TRBV9 and TRBJ1-1 for the parts outside the CDR3, the full variable domain is DSGVTQTPKHLITATGQRVTLRCSPRSGDLSVYWYQQSLDQGLQFLIQYYNGEERAKGNILERFSAQQFPDLHSELNLSSLELGDSALYFCASSVLLNTEAFFGQGTRLTVV.

J is TRBJ1-4 and V is TRBV4-2; 12 nucleotides align to TRBD1. The V and J ends lost 0 bases and 7 bases, in that order; junction bases with no gene match: 6. The CDR3 is 17 amino acids. The V gene's germline CDR1 is LGHNA and CDR2 YNFKEQ. CDR3 protein: CASSQERGTGGSEKLFF. The CDR3 DNA sequence: TGTGCCAGCAGCCAAGAAAGGGGGACAGGGGGCAGTGAAAAACTGTTTTTT.

The chain is built from TRBV9 and TRBJ2-7, with D possibly TRBD1 on 5 matching bases. This CDR3 region has 14 residues. Trimming cost V 1 base and J 7 bases, with 15 bases left between them. Germline loops: CDR1 SGDLS, CDR2 YYNGEE. Here the CDR3 DNA reads TGTGCCAGCAGCGTACGGCCCTCGGCAGGGGAGCAGTACTTC. This encodes CASSVRPSAGEQYF.

The CDR3 loop reads CASSLMGGTNEKLFF. CDR3 nucleotide sequence: TGTGCCAGCAGCTTAATGGGGGGAACTAATGAAAAACTGTTTTTT. V and J are TRBV7-3 and TRBJ1-4; D is perhaps TRBD1 (5 bases). Germline assignment: CDR1 SGHTA and CDR2 FQGTGA. V dropped 1 base and J dropped 1 base, with 7 bases sitting between them. This CDR3 spans 15 amino acids.

CDR3 nucleotide sequence: TGTGCCAGCAGCAAGGGTAAGGCAGGAGGTAGCAATCAGCCCCAGCATTTT. Protein: CASSKGKAGGSNQPQHF. The chain couples TRBV21-1 to TRBJ1-5. TRBV21-1 is designated a pseudogene. CDR3 size: 17 residues.

The gene calls are TRBV11-2 and TRBJ1-2; 8 bases agree with TRBD1. This CDR3 has 16 amino acids. Trimming at V came to 2 bases and at J to 3 bases, leaving 8 bases not matched to a gene. Germline V CDR1 and CDR2: SGHAT, FQNNGV. This CDR3 is CASSLLGQGAHYGYTF. The CDR3 DNA follows: TGTGCCAGCAGCTTATTGGGGCAGGGGGCCCACTATGGCTACACCTTC.

The chain combines TRBV7-2 with TRBJ1-5; maybe TRBD1 (5 bases). The CDR3 extends over 14 amino acids. Germline assignment: CDR1 SGHTA and CDR2 FQGNSA. V was shortened by 5 bases and J by 6 bases, with 14 bases between the two germline ends. CDR3 protein: CASSNRDGGQPQHF. CDR3 sequence (DNA): TGTGCCAGCAGCAACCGGGACGGGGGTCAGCCCCAGCATTTT.

J is TRBJ1-1 and V is TRBV29-1; D is perhaps TRBD1 (5 bases). Looked up from germline, CDR1 is SQVTM and CDR2 is ANQGSEA. The CDR3 totals 13 residues. Trimming cost V 7 bases and J 1 base, with 13 bases left between them. The CDR3 nucleotides are TGCAGCGGAATCGTTAGGGGGAACACTGAAGCTTTCTTT. It yields the protein CSGIVRGNTEAFF.

The gene calls are TRBV20-1 and TRBJ2-3; D not certain. V gave up 4 bases and J gave up 3 bases, with 5 bases separating them. Germline CDR1 is DFQATT and CDR2 is SNEGSKA (reference sequence). The CDR3 spans 11 residues. CDR3 residues: CSAKSTDTQYF. The CDR3 DNA reads as TGCAGTGCTAAATCAACAGATACGCAGTATTTT.

This clone came up a few times. CDR3: CASSLGHNSGNTIYF. The CDR3 nucleotides are TGTGCCAGCAGCTTAGGACACAACTCTGGAAACACCATATATTTT. The genes are TRBV7-2 and TRBJ1-3; no clear D. The germline CDR1 and CDR2 sequences are SGHTA and FQGNSA. The V gene lost 1 base and the J gene lost 0 bases, with 7 bases spanning the gap. The CDR3 runs to 15 residues.

This clone was counted a single time. This chain joins TRBV6-5 and TRBJ1-2, with a possible D match to TRBD1 (5 bases). Trimming shortened V by 5 bases and J by 3 bases, and 16 bases separated the two germline ends. Germline V gene lookup returns CDR1 MNHEY and CDR2 SVGAGI. The CDR3 is 15 residues long. CDR3 loop: CASSPPGPGHYGYTF. In DNA, the CDR3 is TGTGCCAGCAGTCCCCCGGGTCCAGGGCACTATGGCTACACCTTC.

The CDR3 region is CAWSVGANYGYTF. The CDR3 DNA is TGTGCCTGGAGTGTAGGGGCTAACTATGGCTACACCTTC. The chain combines TRBV30 with TRBJ1-2; possibly TRBD1 for D (5 bases). CDR3 length: 13 residues. V was trimmed by 0 bases and J by 0 bases, leaving 5 bases between them. Germline V gives CDR1 GTSNPN, CDR2 SVGIG (reference sequence).

This clone was seen a single time. This rearrangement joins TRBV5-6 to TRBJ1-2; TRBD1 might be the D (5 bases). V was shortened by 2 bases and J by 4 bases, with 12 bases between the two germline ends. The germline CDR1 and CDR2 sequences are SGHDT and YYEEEE. The CDR3 consists of 14 residues. The CDR3 region has the DNA TGTGCCAGCAGCTTCGGAGGAGGGGCCTATGGCTACACCTTC. It encodes CASSFGGGAYGYTF.

The sample holds one count of this clone. The chain carries TRBV18 and TRBJ2-2, with 14 bases matching TRBD2. Per germline, CDR1 KGHSH and CDR2 LQKENI. This CDR3 is 19 amino acids long. After removal of 1 base from V and 2 bases from J, the junction contained 6 bases not matched to a gene. This CDR3 is CASSPRGLAGGPNTGELFF. The CDR3 DNA is TGTGCCAGCTCACCACGAGGACTAGCGGGGGGACCAAACACCGGGGAGCTGTTTTTT. Together with reference TRBV18 and TRBJ2-2, the CDR3 gives the full variable domain: NAGVMQNPRHLVRRRGQEARLRCSPMKGHSHVYWYRQLPEEGLKFMVYLQKENIIDESGMPKERFSAEFPKEGPSILRIQQVVRGDSAAYFCASSPRGLAGGPNTGELFFGEGSRLTVL.

The gene calls are TRBV19 and TRBJ2-7, with D perhaps TRBD1 (7 bases). CDR1 is LNHDA, CDR2 SQIVND, per germline (reference sequence). This CDR3 has 15 amino acids. Deletions cut 4 bases from V and 3 bases from J, with 16 bases between. The CDR3 sequence: CASSTGDRTFYEQYF. The CDR3 nucleotides are TGTGCCAGTAGTACGGGGGACAGAACCTTCTACGAGCAGTACTTC.

This rearrangement joins TRBV7-9 to TRBJ2-5, with D possibly TRBD1 on 7 matching bases. V lost 1 base, J lost 2 bases, and 11 bases lay in between. CDR3 length equals 15 residues. Germline V lookup: CDR1 SEHNR, CDR2 FQNEAQ (reference sequence). In nucleotides, the CDR3 is TGTGCCAGCAGCTTAGTGCAGGGGGGACAAGAGACCCAGTACTTC. Amino acid sequence: CASSLVQGGQETQYF.

V usage is TRBV3-1 (or the pseudogene TRBV3-2) and J usage is TRBJ1-4; D unclear. The CDR3 has 15 residues. V was clipped by 1 base and J by 5 bases, with 11 bases between them. The V gene's germline CDR1 is LGHDT and CDR2 YNNKEL (reference sequence). The CDR3 DNA reads as TGTGCCAGCAGCCAAGCCAACACACAGAATGAAAAACTGTTTTTT. Translating gives CASSQANTQNEKLFF.

The chain employs TRBV5-1 and TRBJ1-2; perhaps TRBD1 as D (6 bases). Trimming cost V 0 bases and J 5 bases, with 14 bases left between them. The CDR3 runs to 15 residues. Germline lookup yields CDR1 SGHRS and CDR2 YFSETQ. The CDR3 DNA sequence: TGCGCCAGCAGCTTGGCCTCAGGGGAAGGATATGGCTACACCTTC. Protein: CASSLASGEGYGYTF.

This clone showed up just once. The chain employs TRBV9 and TRBJ1-4; a weak D match, TRBD1 (5 bases). CDR3 length: 15 amino acids. Germline CDR1 is SGDLS and CDR2 is YYNGEE. V lost 0 bases, J lost 0 bases, and 6 bases lay in between. CDR3 in DNA: TGTGCCAGCAGCGTAGGGGGGGCAACTAATGAAAAACTGTTTTTT. It encodes CASSVGGATNEKLFF.

V and J are TRBV6-5 and TRBJ1-2; D is perhaps TRBD1 (5 bases). The CDR3 has 13 residues. CDR1 is MNHEY, CDR2 SVGAGI, per germline. Trimming removed 2 bases from V and 4 bases from J, with 8 bases in between. The CDR3 sequence is CASSYDGGYGYTF. CDR3 DNA: TGTGCCAGCAGTTACGACGGGGGCTATGGCTACACCTTC.

The CDR3 here is CAISQTGFQETQYF. DNA for the CDR3: TGTGCCATCAGTCAAACCGGGTTCCAAGAGACCCAGTACTTC. The chain has TRBV10-3 and TRBJ2-5; D gene ambiguous. Trimming stripped 5 bases from V and 1 base from J, with 11 bases between. Germline-derived CDR1 and CDR2 are ENHRY and SYGVKD. The length of the CDR3 is 14 residues.

The chain joins TRBV29-1 to TRBJ1-3, with a possible D match to TRBD1 (5 bases). CDR3 length: 16 residues. V gave up 4 bases and J gave up 0 bases, with 16 bases separating them. The germline V gene has CDR1 SQVTM and CDR2 ANQGSEA. CDR3 bases: TGCAGCGTTGTAGCAGGGTCCACGAACTCTGGAAACACCATATATTTT. Translating it yields CSVVAGSTNSGNTIYF.

The genes are TRBV28 and TRBJ1-5; D may be TRBD1 (5 bases). The CDR3 is 15 amino acids. Trimming cost V 5 bases and J 5 bases, with 16 bases left between them. In germline, CDR1 is MDHEN, CDR2 SYDVKM. DNA of the CDR3: TGTGCCAGCAGTCCACCCTCCGGAGGGGATCAGCCCCAGCATTTT. This codes for CASSPPSGGDQPQHF.

The sample holds a few counts of this clone. The identical CDR3 is also encoded by other nucleotide sequences in the sample. The V gene is TRBV7-2, the J gene TRBJ2-1; 10 nucleotides line up with TRBD2. The CDR3 totals 16 residues. The germline V gene has CDR1 SGHTA and CDR2 FQGNSA. Losses at the gene ends were 1 base for V and 4 bases for J; bases not matched to a gene: 4. Written as DNA, the CDR3 is TGTGCCAGCAGCTTAGGTTCTAGCGGGGGATACAATGAGCAGTTCTTC. Translating gives CASSLGSSGGYNEQFF. Full variable domain (rest looked up from reference TRBV7-2 and TRBJ2-1): GAGVSQSPSNKVTEKGKDVELRCDPISGHTALYWYRQSLGQGLEFLIYFQGNSAPDKSGLPSDRFSAERTGGSVSTLTIQRTQQEDSAVYLCASSLGSSGGYNEQFFGPGTRLTVL.